The TCR beta chain described here comes from a study of response to subunit inactivated influenza vaccine. Study-level results: Every seasonal influenza vaccination brings in few new T cells, the authors suggested.

The sample holds a few counts of this clonotype. Its target is not known. MiXCR was run by TCRdb on the RT-PCR reads, yielding one entry per CDR3 protein. The data hold over 800,000 distinct CDR3 sequences, with 21% observed a single time. Unmatched junction bases numbered 7, after V lost 6 bases and J lost 6 bases. The length of the CDR3 is 15 residues. Germline CDR1 reads SNHLY; CDR2 reads FYNNEI. The sequencing here drew on PBMCs from blood, taken 5 days after vaccination. The sequence came from a man over 45 who received an inactivated influenza vaccine. The gene calls are TRBV2 and TRBJ2-1, with 11 bases lining up with TRBD2. The CDR3 coding sequence is TGTGCCAGCAGGAAACTAGCGGGAGTAGGCAATGAGCAGTTCTTC. This encodes CASRKLAGVGNEQFF. Filled out from reference TRBV2 and TRBJ2-1, the complete variable domain reads EPEVTQTPSHQVTQMGQEVILRCVPISNHLYFYWYRQILGQKVEFLVSFYNNEISEKSEIFDDQFSVERPDGSNFTLKIRSTKLEDSAMYFCASRKLAGVGNEQFFGPGTRLTVL.